This entry lists 17 T cell receptor beta chains sequenced from one sample in a study of blood T cell repertoires in COVID-19 (dated by TCRdb to 2018 to 2021). The library was built by means of the immunoSEQ multiplex PCR assay. Held by TCRdb, this immuneACCESS table contains in-frame sequences only and omits some clones. Under half of the omission traces to an unresolved V gene where checked; the cause of the rest is unknown. The sample records approximately 200,000 clones, around 89% of which are singletons. In total, the top ten clones hold 0.95% to 1.5% of the sample. The sequencing sample was made of PBMCs or T cells enriched from blood (not recorded which). These receptors all stem from a man aged 25 to 40 who had recovered from COVID-19.

The V gene is TRBV10-1, the J gene TRBJ2-7; D might be TRBD1 (5 bases). Germline V gives CDR1 WNHNN, CDR2 SYGVQD (reference sequence). V was clipped by 3 bases and J by 5 bases, with 11 bases between them. The CDR3 runs 13 residues. CDR3 residues: CASSDGARDEQYF. CDR3 DNA sequence: TGCGCCAGCAGTGATGGGGCTAGAGACGAGCAGTACTTC.

The chain carries TRBV7-9 and TRBJ1-1; TRBD1 aligns across 8 bases. This CDR3 spans 16 amino acids. V dropped 2 bases and J dropped 1; count of bases not matched to a gene: 6. Germline V gene data show CDR1 as SEHNR and CDR2 as FQNEAQ (reference sequence). The DNA for the CDR3 is TGTGCCAGCAGCTTATTTGTGACAGGGGCGAACACTGAAGCTTTCTTT. Its translation: CASSLFVTGANTEAFF.

CDR3 protein: CSAIEDRISGNTIYF. The CDR3 DNA reads TGCAGTGCTATTGAAGACAGGATTTCTGGAAACACCATATATTTT. This chain uses TRBV20-1 with TRBJ1-3, with a tentative D call TRBD1 (6 bases). V was pared by 4 bases and J by 1 base, with 14 bases between. The CDR3 totals 15 residues. The germline V gene encodes CDR1 DFQATT and CDR2 SNEGSKA (reference sequence).

The chain carries TRBV4-1 and TRBJ2-1, with D possibly matching TRBD2 (5 bases). The germline CDR1 and CDR2 sequences are MGHRA and YSYEKL. CDR3 length: 18 residues. V was trimmed by 3 bases and J by 0 bases, leaving 18 bases between them. CDR3 residues: CASSHVNVGVLSYNEQFF. The CDR3 nucleotides read TGCGCCAGCAGCCACGTTAACGTGGGAGTTCTCTCCTACAATGAGCAGTTCTTC.

The chain links TRBV11-3 to TRBJ2-7, with a weak D call TRBD1 (5 bases). Germline CDR1 SGHNT, CDR2 YENEEA. This CDR3 spans 19 amino acids. V lost 1 base, J lost 3 bases, and 25 bases lay in between. CDR3 region: CASSLAPPLLDSGDYEQYF. The CDR3 DNA reads TGTGCCAGCAGCTTAGCTCCTCCCCTACTTGACAGTGGAGACTACGAGCAGTACTTC.

This clone was detected only a few times. The gene calls are TRBV7-8 and TRBJ1-1; D ambiguous. The V gene lost 1 base and the J gene lost 3 bases, with 9 bases spanning the gap. Germline V gene lookup returns CDR1 SGHVS and CDR2 FQNEAQ. The CDR3 runs to 14 residues. The CDR3 spells CASSLGQVYTEAFF. In DNA, the CDR3 is TGTGCCAGCAGCTTAGGGCAGGTCTACACTGAAGCTTTCTTT.

CDR3 in DNA: TGTGCCAGCTCAGACCCGACAGGGAGTCGTTCCTACGAGCAGTACTTC. Residues: CASSDPTGSRSYEQYF. This chain connects TRBV18 to TRBJ2-7; 7 nucleotides match TRBD1. V lost 5 bases, J lost 1 base, and 11 bases stayed unmatched. This CDR3 has 16 residues. Germline V gene sequence: CDR1 KGHSH, CDR2 LQKENI. The full variable domain, rest sourced from reference TRBV18 and TRBJ2-7, is NAGVMQNPRHLVRRRGQEARLRCSPMKGHSHVYWYRQLPEEGLKFMVYLQKENIIDESGMPKERFSAEFPKEGPSILRIQQVVRGDSAAYFCASSDPTGSRSYEQYFGPGTRLTVT.

The chain couples TRBV20-1 to TRBJ2-7, with 7 bases that match TRBD2. The CDR3 covers 11 residues. Germline CDR1 and CDR2: DFQATT and SNEGSKA (reference sequence). The trim removed 5 bases at V and 2 bases at J, leaving 0 bases unmatched. CDR3 nucleotide sequence: TGCAGTGCTGCGGGGGCCTACGAGCAGTACTTC. Translating gives CSAAGAYEQYF.

The rearrangement links TRBV9 to TRBJ2-2, with 13 nucleotides matching TRBD2. Trimming at V came to 4 bases and at J to 7 bases, leaving 7 bases not matched to a gene. Germline assignment: CDR1 SGDLS and CDR2 YYNGEE. The CDR3 has 16 amino acids. CDR3: CASSLGTSGIHGELFF. CDR3 in DNA: TGTGCCAGCAGCTTAGGGACTAGCGGGATCCACGGGGAGCTGTTTTTT.

The gene calls are TRBV2 and TRBJ2-7; 7 bases align to TRBD2. CDR1 and CDR2 from the germline V gene are SNHLY and FYNNEI. V trimming: 7 bases; J trimming: 0 bases; junction bases outside the gene matches: 3. This CDR3 has 13 residues. DNA for the CDR3: TGTGCCAGCACTAGCGGCAGCTCCTACGAGCAGTACTTC. Translated, it gives CASTSGSSYEQYF.

This chain connects TRBV20-1 to TRBJ1-2; no clear D gene. The germline V gene encodes CDR1 DFQATT and CDR2 SNEGSKA (reference sequence). V lost 3 bases, J lost 6 bases, and 5 bases lay in between. The CDR3 totals 10 residues. DNA for the CDR3: TGCAGTGCTAGGGCCAATGGCTACACCTTC. Its translation: CSARANGYTF.

The chain has TRBV2 and TRBJ2-7; maybe TRBD1 (5 bases). Trimming cost V 7 bases and J 0 bases, with 10 bases left between them. Per germline, CDR1 SNHLY and CDR2 FYNNEI. CDR3 size: 13 residues. This chain's CDR3 is CASTQTASYEQYF. The CDR3 nucleotides are TGTGCCAGCACGCAGACAGCCTCCTACGAGCAGTACTTC.

This chain uses TRBV28 with TRBJ1-2; TRBD1 agrees at 9 bases. The CDR3 covers 15 residues. After removal of 2 bases from V and 4 bases from J, the junction contained 5 bases not matched to a gene. Germline CDR1 is MDHEN and CDR2 is SYDVKM. CDR3 in amino acids: CASSLPGQGFYGYTF. The CDR3 DNA sequence: TGTGCCAGCAGTTTACCGGGACAGGGATTCTATGGCTACACCTTC.

The chain couples TRBV10-3 to TRBJ1-5, with D tentatively TRBD1 (6 bases). Germline assignment: CDR1 ENHRY and CDR2 SYGVKD. There are 14 residues in the CDR3. Trimming left V 5 bases short and J 4 bases short, with 12 bases between. Written as DNA, the CDR3 is TGTGCCATCAGTCTAGGACAGACAAATCAGCCCCAGCATTTT. It is translated as CAISLGQTNQPQHF.

This clone appeared a single time. The chain carries TRBV19 and TRBJ2-5, with a possible D match to TRBD1 (6 bases). V dropped 3 bases and J dropped 4 bases, with 15 bases sitting between them. This CDR3 comprises 15 residues. The germline V gene has CDR1 LNHDA and CDR2 SQIVND (reference sequence). CDR3 amino acids: CASSMIQGGRETQYF. DNA of the CDR3: TGTGCCAGTAGTATGATACAGGGTGGGCGAGAGACCCAGTACTTC.

The V gene is TRBV15, the J gene TRBJ2-5, with D maybe TRBD2 (6 bases). The CDR3 loop spans 13 amino acids. The V end was cut by 8 bases, the J end by 5 bases, with 15 bases between. Germline V gives CDR1 LNHNV, CDR2 YYDKDF (reference sequence). The CDR3 loop reads CATGEGRRETQYF. CDR3 coding DNA: TGTGCCACCGGCGAGGGGAGGCGGGAGACCCAGTACTTC.

This chain joins TRBV6-5 and TRBJ2-7; 7 nucleotides agree with TRBD2. The CDR3 consists of 16 residues. Germline V gene lookup returns CDR1 MNHEY and CDR2 SVGAGI. V lost 0 bases to trimming and J lost 2 bases; unmatched junction nucleotides: 7. The CDR3 DNA sequence: TGTGCCAGCAGTTACTCTAGCGGGCAAAACCCCTACGAGCAGTACTTC. It yields the protein CASSYSSGQNPYEQYF.